Presented here are 13 T cell receptor beta chains from one specimen sequenced in a study of identical twins. TCRdb analysed the 5' RACE reads with MiXCR anew, one entry per CDR3 protein. This table has some 460,000 distinct CDR3 sequences, 13% to 15% appearing once. Another study also made use of these data, one on yellow fever vaccine responses in identical twins.

Sequencing was performed on CD4+ T cells sorted from blood. The receptors shown here come from a woman younger than 30 in good health.

The chain is built from TRBV4-2 and TRBJ2-3; 9 nucleotides line up with TRBD2. Germline CDR1 LGHNA, CDR2 YNFKEQ. V dropped 1 base and J dropped 8; count of bases not matched to a gene: 7. The CDR3 has 15 amino acids. CDR3 DNA: TGTGCCAGCAGCCAAGCGGTAGCGGGAGATGGTACGCAGTATTTT. Translating gives CASSQAVAGDGTQYF.

The CDR3 DNA follows: TGTGCCAGCAGCCAAGACCTGACAGGGGGCGCGACAGATACGCAGTATTTT. Protein sequence: CASSQDLTGGATDTQYF. The gene calls are TRBV3-1 and TRBJ2-3; 10 bases agree with TRBD1. Germline CDR1 LGHDT, CDR2 YNNKEL (reference sequence). The CDR3 contains 17 residues. V shed 0 bases, J shed 3 bases, and the junction held 6 bases outside the gene matches.

The chain combines TRBV12-5 with TRBJ2-1, with 11 bases matching TRBD1. The CDR3 sequence is 15 residues long. The germline CDR1 and CDR2 sequences are LGHNT and FRNRAP. V was clipped by 7 bases and J by 5 bases; unmatched bases: 7. The CDR3 bases are TGTGCTAGTGCCCAAGGACAGGGGGCGCACAATGAGCAGTTCTTC. Its protein is CASAQGQGAHNEQFF.

The genes are TRBV7-2 and TRBJ2-5, with D perhaps being TRBD1 or TRBD2 (5 bases each). With 5 bases removed from V and 13 bases from J, the gap between germline ends came to 20 bases. The CDR3 runs to 13 residues. From germline, CDR1 is SGHTA and CDR2 FQGNSA. The CDR3 protein is CASSTTRDALPYF. CDR3 DNA: TGTGCCAGCAGCACCACCCGGGACGCCCTTCCGTACTTC.

This clonotype was seen more than once but under ten times. The chain employs TRBV27 and TRBJ2-1; 12 positions match TRBD2. CDR1 and CDR2 from the germline V gene are MNHEY and SMNVEV (reference sequence). The CDR3 length is 16 residues. V was clipped by 5 bases and J by 5 bases; unmatched bases: 7. The CDR3 is CASSDYGLAGNNEQFF. The CDR3 DNA is TGTGCCAGCAGTGACTACGGACTAGCGGGGAACAATGAGCAGTTCTTC.

Comment on this clonotype: This sequence may be a read error, since a much larger clone differs from it by one base. The chain has TRBV20-1 and TRBJ2-3; D is unclear. Germline V lookup: CDR1 DFQATT, CDR2 SNEGSKA (reference sequence). The ends were cut back, 2 bases at V and 2 bases at J, with 2 bases in the middle. CDR3 size: 11 residues. The CDR3 DNA sequence: TGCAGTGCTAGATACACAGATACGCAGTATTTT. Protein product: CSARYTDTQYF.

This clonotype came up a few times. The chain couples TRBV10-2 to TRBJ2-1, with 10 bases fitting TRBD1. Germline V gives CDR1 WSHSY, CDR2 SAAADI. V was clipped by 6 bases and J by 2 bases; unmatched bases: 4. The CDR3 covers 15 residues. The CDR3: CASRVTGGAYNEQFF. CDR3 in DNA: TGCGCCAGCAGGGTGACAGGGGGCGCCTACAATGAGCAGTTCTTC.

This clonotype was counted between two and nine times. The rearrangement joins TRBV20-1 to TRBJ2-5; no clear D. CDR1 is DFQATT, CDR2 SNEGSKA, per germline (reference sequence). The V and J ends lost 2 bases and 2 bases respectively, with 9 bases between them. This CDR3 has 13 amino acids. The CDR3 here is CSARRPEQETQYF. The CDR3 DNA reads as TGCAGTGCTAGACGCCCGGAACAAGAGACCCAGTACTTC.

This clonotype has a handful of counts. The chain employs TRBV4-3 and TRBJ2-3; TRBD2 agrees at 11 bases. The CDR3 is 18 residues long. The ends lost 4 bases at V and 0 bases at J; junction bases unmatched: 9. Germline V gene sequence: CDR1 LGHNA, CDR2 YSLEER. The CDR3 nucleotides read TGCGCCAGCAGCCTGCGCTTGACTAGCGGGACTAGCACAGATACGCAGTATTTT. It translates to CASSLRLTSGTSTDTQYF.

The rearrangement uses TRBV6-5 and TRBJ1-1, with D possibly being TRBD1 (5 bases). CDR1 MNHEY and CDR2 SVGAGI come from the germline V gene. The CDR3 has 13 residues. The V end lost 2 bases, the J end lost 3 bases, and 7 bases lay between the germline ends. CDR3 region: CASSYGGDTEAFF. The CDR3 DNA is TGTGCCAGCAGTTACGGGGGGGACACTGAAGCTTTCTTT.

This clonotype came up a few times. The rearrangement uses TRBV29-1 and TRBJ1-1, with unresolved D. Germline V gives CDR1 SQVTM, CDR2 ANQGSEA. Trimming removed 1 base at V and 9 bases at J, with 15 bases between. This CDR3 is 13 amino acids long. CDR3 nucleotides: TGCAGCGTTGAAGCCATTGCTGGACGTAAAGCTTTCTTT. Translated: CSVEAIAGRKAFF.

This clonotype was seen more than once but under ten times. The chain is built from TRBV28 and TRBJ1-5, with D possibly being TRBD1 (6 bases). V was cut by 4 bases and J by 4 bases, with 14 bases left in between. This CDR3 has 15 residues. The germline gives CDR1 MDHEN, CDR2 SYDVKM. The CDR3 loop is CASSSVTGLNQPQHF. CDR3 nucleotide sequence: TGTGCCAGCAGTTCGGTGACAGGACTAAATCAGCCCCAGCATTTT.

This clonotype has a handful of counts. V is TRBV29-1 and J is TRBJ1-4, with no clear D. This CDR3 region has 11 residues. The ends were cut back, 7 bases at V and 8 bases at J, with 11 bases in the middle. Germline V lookup: CDR1 SQVTM, CDR2 ANQGSEA. The CDR3 nucleotides are TGCAGCGCCGGACGAGGAGAAAAACTGTTTTTT. Its protein is CSAGRGEKLFF. Complete variable domain (other parts from reference TRBV29-1 and TRBJ1-4): SAVISQKPSRDICQRGTSLTIQCQVDSQVTMMFWYRQQPGQSLTLIATANQGSEATYESGFVIDKFPISRPNLTFSTLTVSNMSPEDSSIYLCSAGRGEKLFFGSGTQLSVL.